This TCR beta chain was retrieved from a study of identical twins. Template switching introduced a universal primer site, and the cDNA bore unique molecular identifiers. Via MiXCR, TCRdb re-called the 5' RACE reads, giving one row per CDR3 protein. Altogether fewer than 800,000 distinct CDR3 sequences are present, under 8.5% being singletons, with the ten largest covering 1.6%. CDR1 and CDR2 (germline): MNHNS, SASEGT. This CDR3 region has 13 residues. With V trimmed by 8 bases and J by 2 bases, 5 bases remained unmatched. The same specimen was also included in a second study, on yellow fever vaccine responses in identical twins.

Sequencing was done on a sample of PBMCs. This clonotype was sampled from a woman aged 18 to 35 in good health. This chain connects TRBV6-1 to TRBJ2-7; 8 bases are shared with TRBD2. Here the CDR3 DNA reads TGTGCCAGCTTCGGGGGGGAGACCTACGAGCAGTACTTC. Residues: CASFGGETYEQYF.